Given below is one T cell receptor (beta chain) in context. Its cognate antigen is unknown. This sample was included in a study of tumor and adjacent non-tumor tissue in lung cancer. This CDR3 has 16 amino acids. Trimming removed 7 bases at V and 11 bases at J, with 32 bases between. Per the germline V gene, CDR1 is SQVTM and CDR2 is ANQGSEA. The library came from three nested PCR rounds adapted from ARM-PCR protocols. TCRdb re-called the multiplex PCR reads with MiXCR, one entry per CDR3 protein. The data show approximately 82,000 distinct CDR3 sequences, with around 76% seen just once and around 38% held by the top ten. RNA was extracted from bulk tissue without any cell sorting. The normal lung tissue was taken more than 3 cm from the tumor edge. Points from the study as a whole: Significantly higher TCR diversity was found in tumor than normal lung.

This rearrangement joins TRBV29-1 to TRBJ2-5; D is perhaps TRBD1 (6 bases). The sequencing sample was made of distant non-tumor lung tissue. This TCR was recovered from a man in his 70s with non-small cell lung cancer. DNA for the CDR3: TGCAGCGCCAAACCCTACCTCCAGACAGGTCAAGAGAAGCAGTACTTC. Translated: CSAKPYLQTGQEKQYF.